This TCR beta chain came from a study of breast tumors, draining lymph nodes, adjacent tissues. TCRdb reprocessed the multiplex PCR reads via MiXCR and lists one record per CDR3 protein. The sample records about 230,000 distinct CDR3 sequences, less than 40% being singletons. Samples came from axillary lymph nodes draining the breast cancer. This clonotype occurred a few times. Its specificity is unknown. Regarding the study as a whole: Tumors had less TCR diversity than lymph nodes, more than nontumor tissue.

The V gene's germline CDR1 is SGHVS and CDR2 FNYEAQ. V was cut by 1 base and J by 2 bases, with 11 bases left in between. CDR3 length: 15 residues. The chain is built from TRBV7-6 and TRBJ1-1; D is uncertain. Sequencing used axillary lymph node tissue. This receptor was taken from a female donor with breast cancer. Some clones in this sample may be carry-over from other donors' samples. The DNA for the CDR3 is TGTGCCAGCAGCTTAGAGGCAGGAGCTAACACTGAAGCTTTCTTT. Amino acids: CASSLEAGANTEAFF.